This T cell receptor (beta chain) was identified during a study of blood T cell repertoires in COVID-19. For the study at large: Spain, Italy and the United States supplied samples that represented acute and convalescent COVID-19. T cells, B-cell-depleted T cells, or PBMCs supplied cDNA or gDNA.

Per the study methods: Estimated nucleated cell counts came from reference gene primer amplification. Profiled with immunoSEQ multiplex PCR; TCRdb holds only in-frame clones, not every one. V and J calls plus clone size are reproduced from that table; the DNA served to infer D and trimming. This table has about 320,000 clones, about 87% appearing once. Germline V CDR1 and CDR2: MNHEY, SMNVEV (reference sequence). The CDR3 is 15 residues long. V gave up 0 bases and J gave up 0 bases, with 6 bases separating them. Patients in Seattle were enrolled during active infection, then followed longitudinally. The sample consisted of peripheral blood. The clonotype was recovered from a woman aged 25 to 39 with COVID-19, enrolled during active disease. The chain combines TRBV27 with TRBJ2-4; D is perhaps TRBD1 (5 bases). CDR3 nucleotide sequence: TGTGCCAGCAGTTTATCGGGGCTAGCCAAAAACATTCAGTACTTC. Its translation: CASSLSGLAKNIQYF.